Listed here are 28 T cell receptor beta chains from one sample, sequenced in a study of T cell repertoires in cytomegalovirus infection. In TCRdb, the reads were re-called with MiXCR into one record per CDR3 protein. The top ten clones hold around 43% of a sample with under 300,000 distinct CDR3 sequences, 15% to 20% of them seen once. Material: CD8+ T cells from PBMCs. These receptors all stem from a human donor in good health (CMV status not recorded). Some clones in this sample may be carry-over from other donors' samples.

This clonotype was detected many times. The gene calls are TRBV11-2 and TRBJ2-7; TRBD2 aligns across 12 bases. CDR1 is SGHAT and CDR2 is FQNNGV in the germline V gene. After removal of 3 bases from V and 0 bases from J, the junction contained 6 bases not matched to a gene. This CDR3 comprises 17 residues. In nucleotides, the CDR3 is TGTGCCAGCAGCTTTCGACTAGCGGGGGAGAGCTCCTACGAGCAGTACTTC. It yields the protein CASSFRLAGESSYEQYF.

This clonotype was recorded at least ten times. This chain uses TRBV27 with TRBJ2-1; TRBD2 matches 7 bases. The germline CDR1 and CDR2 sequences are MNHEY and SMNVEV (reference sequence). The V segment lost 8 bases and the J segment 2 bases; nucleotides outside the gene matches: 9. CDR3 length: 15 residues. The CDR3 protein is CASGLKRETYNEQFF. As DNA, the CDR3 is TGTGCCAGCGGTCTGAAGCGGGAAACCTACAATGAGCAGTTCTTC.

This clonotype has only a few counts. The rearrangement uses TRBV7-6 and TRBJ2-1; 12 nucleotides agree with TRBD1. The CDR3 contains 17 residues. Trimming at V came to 3 bases and at J to 6 bases, leaving 9 bases not matched to a gene. Germline assignment: CDR1 SGHVS and CDR2 FNYEAQ. CDR3 protein: CASSFITGTGGTNEQFF. CDR3 nucleotides: TGTGCCAGCAGCTTCATAACCGGGACAGGGGGCACCAATGAGCAGTTCTTC.

The J gene is TRBJ1-2, the V gene TRBV7-9, with D perhaps matching TRBD1 (6 bases). The V end was cut by 5 bases, the J end by 0 bases, with 16 bases between. The CDR3 is made up of 16 amino acids. Germline values: CDR1 SEHNR, CDR2 FQNEAQ (reference sequence). CDR3 bases: TGTGCCAGCAGCCTCGACAGGACACGAGCTAACTATGGCTACACCTTC. It is translated as CASSLDRTRANYGYTF.

This clonotype was found a few times. The chain has TRBV12-3 or TRBV12-4 and TRBJ2-1; 9 bases are a match to TRBD1. The CDR3 totals 15 residues. V shed 6 bases, J shed 7 bases, and the junction held 10 bases outside the gene matches. Here the CDR3 reads CASRGPGTGINEQFF. In DNA, the CDR3 is TGTGCCAGCAGGGGTCCCGGGACAGGGATAAATGAGCAGTTCTTC.

This clonotype was detected ten times or more. This rearrangement joins TRBV5-1 to TRBJ2-2, with D perhaps assigned TRBD1 or TRBD2 (5 bases each). The CDR3 consists of 16 residues. Germline V gene lookup returns CDR1 SGHRS and CDR2 YFSETQ. V was trimmed by 0 bases and J by 7 bases, leaving 16 bases between them. CDR3 residues: CASSLGDRESSGELFF. CDR3 bases: TGCGCCAGCAGCTTGGGGGACCGCGAATCGAGCGGGGAGCTGTTTTTT.

The V gene is TRBV23-1, the J gene TRBJ1-4; D call uncertain. TRBV23-1 belongs to the ORF category, with a function that is uncertain. V dropped 2 bases and J dropped 16 bases, with 17 bases sitting between them. CDR3 size: 13 residues. The CDR3 here is CASSQTGRRTQFF. As DNA, the CDR3 is TGCGCCAGCAGTCAAACGGGCCGCCGGACGCAGTTTTTT.

This clonotype has a count of ten or more. The genes are TRBV7-6 and TRBJ1-2, with D possibly matching TRBD1 (5 bases). The CDR3 is 19 residues long. Germline-derived CDR1 and CDR2 are SGHVS and FNYEAQ. With 2 bases removed from V and 1 base from J, the gap between germline ends came to 23 bases. The CDR3 bases are TGTGCCAGCAGCTTACCCGACAGTGGAGGCTCAATCTTTAACTATGGCTACACCTTC. Protein product: CASSLPDSGGSIFNYGYTF. Full variable domain (outside the CDR3, taken from reference TRBV7-6 and TRBJ1-2): GAGVSQSPRYKVTKRGQDVALRCDPISGHVSLYWYRQALGQGPEFLTYFNYEAQQDKSGLPNDRFSAERPEGSISTLTIQRTEQRDSAMYRCASSLPDSGGSIFNYGYTFGSGTRLTVV.

This clonotype was counted many times. V is TRBV7-9 and J is TRBJ2-7, with 7 bases fitting TRBD1. Looked up from germline, CDR1 is SEHNR and CDR2 is FQNEAQ (reference sequence). This CDR3 spans 16 amino acids. After removal of 2 bases from V and 4 bases from J, the junction contained 11 bases not matched to a gene. The CDR3 spells CASSLSQGPNIYEQYF. DNA for the CDR3: TGTGCCAGCAGCTTATCACAGGGGCCGAATATTTACGAGCAGTACTTC.

The CDR3 DNA is TGTGCCAGCAGAAAAGGTACAGGGGGACATCAGCCCCAGCATTTT. The encoded protein is CASRKGTGGHQPQHF. This chain links TRBV6-2 or TRBV6-3 with TRBJ1-5; 8 positions match TRBD1. The CDR3 is 15 amino acids. Germline loops: CDR1 MNHEY, CDR2 SVGEGT. V was pared by 6 bases and J by 5 bases, with 9 bases of the junction left unmatched.

The chain links TRBV12-5 to TRBJ2-7, with TRBD2 identical over 7 bases. V lost 9 bases and J lost 3; bases outside the gene matches: 11. The length of the CDR3 is 14 residues. CDR1 LGHNT and CDR2 FRNRAP come from the germline V gene. CDR3 amino acids: CASTRGELVYEQYF. CDR3 sequence (DNA): TGTGCTAGCACCCGGGGGGAGCTCGTCTACGAGCAGTACTTC.

This clonotype was seen repeatedly, ten times or more. The genes are TRBV7-2 and TRBJ1-5; no clear D gene. The CDR3 length is 15 residues. From germline, CDR1 is SGHTA and CDR2 FQGNSA. V lost 1 base to trimming and J lost 9 bases, with 16 bases between them. Here the CDR3 reads CASSLEGGLRSPQHF. The CDR3 DNA reads TGTGCCAGCAGCTTAGAGGGAGGGTTGAGATCGCCCCAGCATTTT.

A few counts support this clonotype. The rearrangement joins TRBV29-1 to TRBJ2-3; maybe TRBD2 (6 bases). Germline CDR1 SQVTM, CDR2 ANQGSEA. This CDR3 comprises 17 residues. The V gene lost 5 bases and the J gene lost 0 bases, with 21 bases spanning the gap. CDR3 amino acids: CSVSGVGQSTSTDTQYF. The CDR3, as DNA: TGCAGCGTTTCGGGAGTCGGGCAGTCGACTAGCACAGATACGCAGTATTTT.

The chain combines TRBV6-8 with TRBJ2-1, with 7 bases fitting TRBD2. Germline V gene sequence: CDR1 MNHGY, CDR2 SAAAGT. Trimming removed 2 bases from V and 10 bases from J; junction bases left unmatched: 5. This CDR3 is 13 amino acids long. CDR3 nucleotide sequence: TGTGCCAGCAGTTACGGGGGGGGTGGGGAGCAGTTCTTC. Protein: CASSYGGGGEQFF.

This clonotype was picked up many times. The gene calls are TRBV7-2 and TRBJ2-3; D perhaps matches TRBD2 (6 bases). The V gene lost 3 bases and the J gene lost 4 bases, with 11 bases spanning the gap. This CDR3 spans 14 amino acids. CDR1 and CDR2 (germline): SGHTA, FQGNSA. CDR3 nucleotide sequence: TGTGCCAGCAGCTTTTTGGGGGGTGCAGATACGCAGTATTTT. This gives the protein CASSFLGGADTQYF. Together with reference TRBV7-2 and TRBJ2-3, the CDR3 gives the full variable domain: GAGVSQSPSNKVTEKGKDVELRCDPISGHTALYWYRQSLGQGLEFLIYFQGNSAPDKSGLPSDRFSAERTGGSVSTLTIQRTQQEDSAVYLCASSFLGGADTQYFGPGTRLTVL.

In its sample, this clonotype was seen many times. The V gene is TRBV7-9, the J gene TRBJ2-1; D ambiguous. V shed 1 base and J shed 6 bases, with 10 bases lying between them. Per germline, CDR1 SEHNR and CDR2 FQNEAQ (reference sequence). This CDR3 comprises 14 residues. CDR3 DNA: TGTGCCAGCAGCTTAGGTGGTTGGAGCAATGAGCAGTTCTTC. As protein: CASSLGGWSNEQFF.

This clonotype was picked up many times. This rearrangement joins TRBV12-3 or TRBV12-4 to TRBJ2-3, with D possibly matching TRBD2 (6 bases). With 0 bases removed from V and 3 bases from J, the gap between germline ends came to 13 bases. The CDR3 has 16 residues. The CDR3 reads CASSLAYLGGTDTQYF. The CDR3 DNA follows: TGTGCCAGCAGTTTAGCTTATCTTGGGGGGACAGATACGCAGTATTTT.

This clonotype was recorded at least ten times. The V call is TRBV7-2, the J call TRBJ1-2; the D is unclear. CDR1 is SGHTA and CDR2 is FQGNSA in the germline V gene. The CDR3 contains 13 residues. The V gene lost 2 bases and the J gene lost 0 bases, with 4 bases spanning the gap. CDR3 protein: CASSLLANYGYTF. The CDR3 coding sequence is TGTGCCAGCAGCTTATTAGCTAACTATGGCTACACCTTC.

The J gene is TRBJ2-7, the V gene TRBV28; the D gene is possibly TRBD1 (6 bases). The CDR3 runs to 14 residues. Germline V lookup: CDR1 MDHEN, CDR2 SYDVKM. The V end lost 5 bases, the J end lost 2 bases, and 13 bases lay between the germline ends. The CDR3 region has the DNA TGTGCCAGCAGTCGACAGGCGACTGCCTACGAGCAGTACTTC. Translated, it gives CASSRQATAYEQYF.

A word on this clonotype: This may be a read error, as it is one base from a much larger clone. The V call is TRBV11-1, the J call TRBJ2-7; possibly TRBD1 for D (5 bases). Germline CDR1 SGHAT, CDR2 FQDESV (reference sequence). The CDR3 runs to 13 residues. The CDR3 spells CASSSQQGNEKYF. CDR3 DNA sequence: TGTGCCAGCAGCTCCCAGCAGGGTAACGAGAAGTACTTC. The whole variable domain, filled in from reference TRBV11-1 and TRBJ2-7, reads EAEVAQSPRYKITEKSQAVAFWCDPISGHATLYWYRQILGQGPELLVQFQDESVVDDSQLPKDRFSAERLKGVDSTLKIQPAELGDSAMYLCASSSQQGNEKYFGPGTRLTVT.

The chain carries TRBV7-3 and TRBJ1-1, with 8 bases identical to TRBD1. Unmatched junction bases numbered 19, after V lost 5 bases and J lost 5 bases. Looked up from germline, CDR1 is SGHTA and CDR2 is FQGTGA. The CDR3 extends over 18 amino acids. CDR3 sequence: CASSRRDRGRPQRTEAFF. The CDR3 region has the DNA TGTGCCAGCAGCCGCCGTGACAGGGGAAGGCCACAACGGACTGAAGCTTTCTTT.

The V and J genes are TRBV6-6 and TRBJ2-1; D might be TRBD1 (5 bases). Trimming pared 0 bases from V and 4 bases from J, leaving 16 bases between. The CDR3 runs to 17 residues. CDR1 is MNHNY, CDR2 SVGAGI, per germline (reference sequence). CDR3 protein: CASSYSPPGWPYNEQFF. The CDR3 DNA sequence: TGTGCCAGCAGTTACTCGCCTCCAGGGTGGCCATACAATGAGCAGTTCTTC.

The chain couples TRBV20-1 to TRBJ2-3; 7 positions match TRBD2. Trimming at V came to 0 bases and at J to 0 bases, leaving 6 bases not matched to a gene. The CDR3 is 16 residues long. The V gene's germline CDR1 is DFQATT and CDR2 SNEGSKA (reference sequence). The CDR3 reads CSARDWRRGSTDTQYF. The CDR3 DNA is TGCAGTGCTAGAGATTGGAGGCGGGGGAGCACAGATACGCAGTATTTT.

The J gene is TRBJ2-1, the V gene TRBV3-1; D is unresolved. The ends were cut back, 3 bases at V and 0 bases at J, with 3 bases in the middle. The germline V gene has CDR1 LGHDT and CDR2 YNNKEL (reference sequence). CDR3 length: 13 amino acids. CDR3 region: CASSHGSYNEQFF. Written as DNA, the CDR3 is TGTGCCAGCAGCCATGGCTCCTACAATGAGCAGTTCTTC.

The chain employs TRBV20-1 and TRBJ2-3; 12 bases are shared with TRBD2. The CDR3 has 15 residues. The V gene's germline CDR1 is DFQATT and CDR2 SNEGSKA (reference sequence). J was trimmed by 2 bases and V by 6 bases; bases with no gene match: 6. The CDR3 DNA follows: TGCAGTGCCCTCGGACTAGCGGGGTACACAGATACGCAGTATTTT. Amino acids: CSALGLAGYTDTQYF.

This clonotype has a handful of counts. The V and J genes are TRBV5-8 and TRBJ2-1; perhaps D is TRBD1 or TRBD2 (5 bases each). Trimming left V 4 bases short and J 0 bases short, with 14 bases between. Germline-derived CDR1 and CDR2 are SGHTS and YDEGEE. CDR3 length: 16 amino acids. CDR3 residues: CASSPGRDSSYNEQFF. The CDR3 coding sequence is TGTGCCAGCAGCCCGGGACGGGATAGCTCCTACAATGAGCAGTTCTTC. The variable domain in full, with the rest retrieved from reference TRBV5-8 and TRBJ2-1, is EAGVTQSPTHLIKTRGQQATLRCSPISGHTSVYWYQQALGLGLQFLLWYDEGEERNRGNFPPRFSGRQFPNYSSELNVNALELEDSALYLCASSPGRDSSYNEQFFGPGTRLTVL.

Ten or more counts support this clonotype. The chain couples TRBV25-1 to TRBJ2-3; perhaps TRBD2 as D (7 bases). The CDR3 sequence is 17 residues long. CDR1 is MGHDK and CDR2 is SYGVNS in the germline V gene. V gave up 2 bases and J gave up 1 base, with 16 bases separating them. The CDR3 sequence: CASSERRGPHGTDTQYF. The CDR3 DNA sequence: TGTGCCAGCAGTGAACGGCGGGGGCCCCACGGCACAGATACGCAGTATTTT.

Ten or more counts support this clonotype. This sequence may be a read error, since a much larger clone differs from it by one base. The chain recombines TRBV7-9 with TRBJ1-1, with unresolved D. Germline V gene sequence: CDR1 SEHNR, CDR2 FQNEAQ (reference sequence). The CDR3 has 13 residues. Trimming cost V 1 base and J 1 base, with 4 bases left between them. CDR3 protein: CASSLGKNTEAFF. The CDR3 DNA follows: TGTGCCAGCAGCTTAGGGAAGAACACTGAAGCTTTCTTT.